The sequence of this T cell receptor beta chain was determined in a study of vaccination and CD4 T cells after COVID-19. Turning to the study itself: Spike peptides, overlapping and drawn from SARS-CoV-2, HCoV-NL63, HCoV-OC43 and HCoV-229E, were used to stimulate cells. Study outcomes and limitations: Spike mono-reactivity was the property of 304 of 307 vaccine-specific clones in convalescent patients.

A note on this clonotype: Its specificity is not known. The junction shows a germline mismatch at one end, possibly a read error.

The CDR3 extends over 16 amino acids. CDR1 and CDR2 (germline): MNHNS, SASEGT. Oncomine TCR Beta short-read sequencing was applied to DNA from cultured CD4+ T cells. CD4+ T cells were cultured, and genomic DNA was extracted from them. TCRdb re-analysed the PCR reads in MiXCR, keeping a single row per CDR3 protein. The table has 15,000 to 20,000 distinct CDR3 sequences, 43% seen once. Regarding treatment: approximately nine-day PBMC culture with coronavirus spike peptide pools or control peptides (ViraFEST assay). ViraFEST sequenced TCRs after peptide-pool expansion of antigen-specific T cells. This clonotype was sampled from a human donor who had recovered from COVID-19. Here the sequenced sample was CD4+ T cells from blood, cultured in vitro, taken before SARS-CoV-2 vaccination. The gene calls are TRBV6-1 and TRBJ1-5, with 8 bases fitting TRBD1. This CDR3 is CASSPMDRAINQSQHF. CDR3 nucleotides: TGTGCCAGCAGCCCCATGGACAGGGCTATTAATCAGTCCCAGCATTTT.